Listed here are 22 T cell receptor beta chains from one sample, sequenced in a study of cytotoxic CD8 clonotypes in ibrutinib-treated CLL. Some clones are missing from TCRdb's copy, which holds only in-frame ones; the method was immunoSEQ multiplex PCR. The table lists some 200,000 clones, about four fifths of them singletons. Sequencing was performed on PBMCs, taken after 12 months of ibrutinib treatment. The receptor source for this set is a human donor with chronic lymphocytic leukemia.

V usage is TRBV28 and J usage is TRBJ1-2; the D gene is possibly TRBD1 (5 bases). CDR1 MDHEN and CDR2 SYDVKM come from the germline V gene. V lost 3 bases to trimming and J lost 1 base, with 15 bases between them. This CDR3 spans 16 amino acids. The DNA for the CDR3 is TGTGCCAGCAGTTTCGGGGGTAGGGTAGATAACTATGGCTACACCTTC. This translates into CASSFGGRVDNYGYTF.

This chain uses TRBV14 with TRBJ2-6; the D is unclear. The ends were cut back, 6 bases at V and 4 bases at J, with 7 bases in the middle. This CDR3 contains 13 residues. Germline CDR1 is SGHDN and CDR2 is FVKESK. The CDR3 sequence is CASRITGANVLTF. The CDR3 coding sequence is TGTGCCAGCAGGATAACAGGGGCCAACGTCCTGACTTTC.

V gene TRBV18 combines with J gene TRBJ1-1; D possibly corresponds to TRBD1 (5 bases). V lost 3 bases to trimming and J lost 4 bases, with 21 bases between them. Germline values: CDR1 KGHSH, CDR2 LQKENI. This CDR3 region has 17 residues. For the CDR3, the DNA is TGTGCCAGCTCACCCAATTTAGGGACGGGATGGGGCACTGAAGCTTTCTTT. It codes for CASSPNLGTGWGTEAFF.

The V call is TRBV21-1, the J call TRBJ2-1; the table's D call TRBD1 went unverified against the DNA. TRBV21-1 is classified as a pseudogene. CDR3 length: 14 amino acids. This chain's CDR3 is CASSKMWVSGEQFF. CDR3 bases: TGTGCCAGCAGCAAGATGTGGGTGTCAGGGGAGCAGTTCTTC.

The chain recombines TRBV27 with TRBJ1-1; weak D call: TRBD1 (5 bases). The germline V gene has CDR1 MNHEY and CDR2 SMNVEV (reference sequence). With 6 bases removed from V and 2 bases from J, the gap between germline ends came to 13 bases. The CDR3 spans 14 residues. The CDR3 nucleotides read TGTGCCAGCAGCCCACAGGATTCTAACACTGAAGCTTTCTTT. Amino acid sequence: CASSPQDSNTEAFF.

The chain employs TRBV2 and TRBJ2-7, with TRBD2 matching 10 bases. V lost 8 bases to trimming and J lost 5 bases; unmatched junction nucleotides: 6. CDR3 size: 13 residues. Germline V gene lookup returns CDR1 SNHLY and CDR2 FYNNEI. CDR3 coding DNA: TGTGCCAGCTTAGAGGGACTAGCGAACGAGCAGTACTTC. As protein: CASLEGLANEQYF.

This clone was observed a few times. The CDR3 here is CASSLMTTRYNEQFF. The CDR3 region has the DNA TGTGCCAGCAGCTTGATGACTACCAGATACAATGAGCAGTTCTTC. This chain uses TRBV5-8 with TRBJ2-1; D perhaps matches TRBD2 (5 bases). The length of the CDR3 is 15 residues. Trimming removed 1 base at V and 4 bases at J, with 12 bases between. Germline lookup yields CDR1 SGHTS and CDR2 YDEGEE.

This chain joins TRBV7-9 and TRBJ1-3, with 8 bases identical to TRBD1. This CDR3 is built from 14 residues. Unmatched junction bases numbered 0, after V lost 3 bases and J lost 2 bases. Germline V lookup: CDR1 SEHNR, CDR2 FQNEAQ (reference sequence). The CDR3 nucleotides read TGTGCCAGCAGCTTGACAGGGGCTGGAAACACCATATATTTT. This sequence encodes CASSLTGAGNTIYF.

This clone was counted a single time. The V gene is TRBV5-6, the J gene TRBJ1-2; TRBD1 matches 11 bases. With V trimmed by 1 base and J by 8 bases, 10 bases remained unmatched. From germline, CDR1 is SGHDT and CDR2 YYEEEE. The length of the CDR3 is 16 residues. CDR3 amino acids: CASSLRGGQGAQGYTF. The DNA for the CDR3 is TGTGCCAGCAGCTTGCGGGGAGGACAGGGGGCGCAGGGCTACACCTTC.

This clone has ten or more counts. The gene calls are TRBV11-2 and TRBJ1-5; D uncertain. Trimming shortened V by 5 bases and J by 9 bases, and 14 bases separated the two germline ends. The CDR3 sequence is 13 residues long. Germline V gene lookup returns CDR1 SGHAT and CDR2 FQNNGV. The CDR3 protein is CASSPGERGPQHF. DNA for the CDR3: TGTGCCAGCAGCCCCGGGGAGAGAGGGCCCCAGCATTTT.

In the case of this clone: A far larger clone is one base from this, pointing to a likely read error. This sequence joins TRBV11-3 and TRBJ1-1; D gene unclear. Trimming stripped 5 bases from V and 4 bases from J, with 8 bases between. The CDR3 totals 12 residues. Germline V gene lookup returns CDR1 SGHNT and CDR2 YENEEA. The CDR3 reads CASSLSGTEAFF. CDR3 in DNA: TGTGCCAGCAGCCTCTCGGGCACTGAAGCTTTCTTT. Supplemented by reference TRBV11-3 and TRBJ1-1, the full variable domain reads EAGVVQSPRYKIIEKKQPVAFWCNPISGHNTLYWYLQNLGQGPELLIRYENEEAVDDSQLPKDRFSAERLKGVDSTLKIQPAELGDSAVYLCASSLSGTEAFFGQGTRLTVV.

The V call is TRBV4-1, the J call TRBJ2-4, with D perhaps given as TRBD1 or TRBD2 (5 bases each). V was shortened by 1 base and J by 7 bases, with 17 bases between the two germline ends. The CDR3 is 16 residues long. Germline V gene lookup returns CDR1 MGHRA and CDR2 YSYEKL. The CDR3 nucleotides read TGCGCCAGCAGCCAAGTCTTTCTAAGGGACCGGAACATTCAGTACTTC. Its translation: CASSQVFLRDRNIQYF.

The rearrangement joins TRBV6-1 to TRBJ1-6; unclear D gene. The germline V gene has CDR1 MNHNS and CDR2 SASEGT. Trimming took 4 bases from V and 14 from J, leaving 6 bases between them. This CDR3 has 10 residues. The chain's CDR3 is CASSVKSLHF. CDR3 nucleotide sequence: TGTGCCAGCAGTGTTAAATCCCTCCACTTT.

CDR3 DNA sequence: TGTGCCAGCAGCGTAGAAATCTTCGAGCCCCGGGAGCTGTTTTTT. Encoded protein: CASSVEIFEPRELFF. The V and J genes are TRBV9 and TRBJ2-2; no firm D call. The V gene's germline CDR1 is SGDLS and CDR2 YYNGEE. The CDR3 length is 15 residues. Trimming took 0 bases from V and 9 from J, leaving 15 bases between them.

This clone was seen only a few times. This chain uses TRBV27 with TRBJ2-2; 9 bases align to TRBD1. Trimming cost V 4 bases and J 3 bases; bases outside gene matches: 3. Looked up from germline, CDR1 is MNHEY and CDR2 is SMNVEV (reference sequence). The CDR3 consists of 15 residues. In DNA, the CDR3 is TGTGCCAGCAGTTACGGGACAGGGTACACCGGGGAGCTGTTTTTT. Translation gives CASSYGTGYTGELFF.

The chain recombines TRBV29-1 with TRBJ2-7; 12 nucleotides agree with TRBD2. Germline CDR1 SQVTM, CDR2 ANQGSEA. This CDR3 comprises 14 residues. Trimming cost V 4 bases and J 5 bases; bases outside gene matches: 6. Written as DNA, the CDR3 is TGCAGCGTTGGGCCAGCTAGCGGGGGGGACGAGCAGTACTTC. It codes for CSVGPASGGDEQYF.

CDR3 nucleotides: TGTGCCAGCAGTGTCGGGACAGGGGGCCATCAGCCCCAGCATTTT. As protein: CASSVGTGGHQPQHF. The chain has TRBV2 and TRBJ1-5, with 12 bases identical to TRBD1. CDR1 and CDR2 (germline): SNHLY, FYNNEI. There are 15 residues in the CDR3. V shed 4 bases, J shed 5 bases, and the junction held 3 bases outside the gene matches.

V and J are TRBV28 and TRBJ2-7; D may be TRBD1 (6 bases). V was trimmed by 6 bases and J by 0 bases, leaving 12 bases between them. CDR3 length equals 14 residues. Germline-derived CDR1 and CDR2 are MDHEN and SYDVKM. The CDR3 reads CASSGTSLSYEQYF. The DNA of the CDR3 is TGTGCCAGCAGCGGGACAAGTCTCTCCTACGAGCAGTACTTC.

The rearrangement uses TRBV28 and TRBJ2-3, with a tentative D call TRBD2 (5 bases). V was clipped by 4 bases and J by 6 bases, with 14 bases between them. CDR3 size: 14 residues. Germline assignment: CDR1 MDHEN and CDR2 SYDVKM. CDR3 loop: CASSSPASSDTQYF. The CDR3 DNA reads TGTGCCAGCAGTTCCCCCGCTAGCTCCGATACGCAGTATTTT.

This clone was counted only a few times. The junction and the germline gene differ at one end; a read error may be behind it. V usage is TRBV7-7 and J usage is TRBJ2-2, with TRBD2 matching over 10 bases. The CDR3 length is 16 residues. CDR1 is SSHAT, CDR2 FNYEAQ, per germline (reference sequence). Here the CDR3 DNA reads TGTGCTAGCAGCCCACGTCTGGGGACTAGCGCGGGGGAGCTGTTTTTT. The encoded protein is CASSPRLGTSAGELFF.

Remarks on this clone: At the DNA level, this CDR3 is encoded by other sequences in the same sample as well. V and J are TRBV5-4 and TRBJ2-7; D call uncertain. Germline lookup yields CDR1 SGHNT and CDR2 YYREEE (reference sequence). CDR3 size: 14 residues. V was cut by 0 bases and J by 1 base, with 8 bases left in between. Here the CDR3 reads CASSLDVRSYEQYF. CDR3 DNA: TGTGCCAGCAGCTTGGATGTCAGATCCTACGAGCAGTACTTC.

The rearrangement joins TRBV2 to TRBJ2-5; no firm D call. This CDR3 region has 11 residues. The germline V gene encodes CDR1 SNHLY and CDR2 FYNNEI. Trimming stripped 10 bases from V and 1 base from J, with 7 bases between. CDR3 in DNA: TGTGCCACACAGCTCCAAGAGACCCAGTACTTC. Translated: CATQLQETQYF.